Following are 7 T cell receptor beta chains from one sample sequenced in a study of CD8+ T cells in alopecia areata. The pooled cutaneous lymph node cells were sorted using several markers (CD4, CD8alpha, NKG2D, NKG2ACE and others). Extracted RNA was reverse transcribed, and the resulting cDNA served as sequencing template. Produced via immunoSEQ multiplex PCR; TCRdb's table is partial and in-frame only. The sample holds more than 250,000 clones, and no clone turns up only once. The specimen sequenced was CD4+ T cells sorted from a lymph node. The receptors derive from a C3H/HeJ mouse with alopecia areata. For the strain, the MHC haplotype given is H2-k.

This clone occurred a few times. Gene names and germline refer to mouse. The CDR3 extends 4 residues past the end of the read, so its final part is completed from the germline J gene. This chain links TRBV19 with TRBJ1-2; the match to TRBD1 covers 8 bases. CDR3 length: 15 amino acids. The germline V gene encodes CDR1 FNHDT and CDR2 SITEND (reference sequence). J was trimmed by 2 bases and V by 4 bases; bases with no gene match: 7. CDR3 DNA (partial): TGTGCCAGCAGTCCCCCAGGGGGCGCCAACTCC. It yields the protein CASSPPGGANS. The CDR3 as a whole reads CASSPPGGANSDYTF.

This clone has just a few counts. Here the gene names and germline are mouse. The CDR3 end falls 4 residues outside the read, so it is completed with the germline J gene. The chain joins TRBV19 to TRBJ2-7, with D tentatively TRBD2 (6 bases). CDR1 is FNHDT, CDR2 SITEND, per germline (reference sequence). The CDR3 has 14 residues. The CDR3 DNA, read in part, is TGTGCCAGCAGTCCCCGGGACTCGGTGTAT. Translation: CASSPRDSVY. The complete CDR3 protein is CASSPRDSVYEQYF.

On this clone itself: Gene names and germline refer to mouse. The covered CDR3 bases are TGTGCCAGCAGCCAACGACAGGGTAGAACCGGG. Translation gives CASSQRQGRTG. The CDR3 reads in full as CASSQRQGRTGQLYF. V is TRBV5 and J is TRBJ2-2; 7 bases are a match to TRBD1. Read sequence stops 4 residues before the CDR3 end, and the germline J gene provides the missing end. CDR1 is LGHNA and CDR2 is YNLKQL in the germline V gene (reference sequence). CDR3 length equals 15 residues. The ends lost 2 bases at V and 5 bases at J; junction bases unmatched: 5.

As regards this clone: Mouse gene names and germline throughout. The CDR3 extends 4 residues past the end of the read, so its final part is completed from the germline J gene. V gene TRBV19 combines with J gene TRBJ2-1; perhaps TRBD1 as D (6 bases). This CDR3 contains 14 residues. In germline, CDR1 is FNHDT, CDR2 SITEND (reference sequence). CDR3 residues: CASSPYRVGAEQFF. The CDR3 bases that were read are TGTGCCAGCAGTCCGTACAGGGTGGGCGCT.

Turning to this clone: Gene names follow the mouse nomenclature. With the read ending 4 residues before the CDR3 end, the germline J gene is used to fill in that end. This chain links TRBV5 with TRBJ1-1; 9 nucleotides align to TRBD1. CDR1 is LGHNA, CDR2 YNLKQL, per germline (reference sequence). The CDR3 is 15 residues long. V lost 4 bases to trimming and J lost 3 bases; unmatched junction nucleotides: 6. The sequenced CDR3 bases are TGTGCCAGCAGCCCTACAGGGGGCGCGGACACA. Translating gives CASSPTGGADT. The CDR3 as a whole reads CASSPTGGADTEVFF.

As regards this clone: The germline and genes are mouse ones. The CDR3 extends 4 residues past the end of the read, so its final part is completed from the germline J gene. The chain recombines TRBV19 with TRBJ2-7, with 8 bases that match TRBD2. From germline, CDR1 is FNHDT and CDR2 SITEND (reference sequence). V lost 3 bases, J lost 1 base, and 3 bases stayed unmatched. The CDR3 spans 14 residues. This CDR3 is CASSRTGRSYEQYF. Incomplete CDR3 DNA: TGTGCCAGCAGTAGGACTGGGAGGTCCTAT.

As for this clone: Gene names and germline refer to mouse. CDR3 bases read: TGTGCCAGCAGCCCCCTCGGGGGGACGCCC. Amino acids: CASSPLGGTP. In full, the CDR3 reads CASSPLGGTPLYF. The chain employs TRBV5 and TRBJ1-6; D might be TRBD1 (5 bases). Read data end 3 residues before the CDR3 end; the end is taken from the germline J gene. TRBJ1-6 is an ORF, and what it does is uncertain. V was cut by 4 bases and J by 11 bases, with 12 bases left in between. This CDR3 contains 13 residues. Per the germline V gene, CDR1 is LGHNA and CDR2 is YNLKQL (reference sequence).